Listed here are 6 T cell receptor beta chains from one sample, sequenced in a study of cytomegalovirus exposure and HLA in healthy donors. Primers included in the PCR were 60 Vbeta and 13 Jbeta primers. TCRdb keeps only in-frame clones here, not all; method: immunoSEQ multiplex PCR. There are around 110,000 clones in the sample; 82% occur only once, and roughly 2.5% lies in the top ten. The sequenced material came from PBMCs. All receptors come from a young man in good health and CMV-seropositive.

The V call is TRBV2, the J call TRBJ1-2; D might be TRBD1 (5 bases). CDR3 length: 14 amino acids. The V and J ends lost 3 bases and 1 base respectively, with 9 bases between them. Germline CDR1 SNHLY, CDR2 FYNNEI. CDR3 sequence reads: CASSEMGGNYGYTF. DNA for the CDR3: TGTGCCAGCAGTGAGATGGGGGGTAACTATGGCTACACCTTC.

This clone was observed a handful of times. This rearrangement joins TRBV5-6 to TRBJ1-5; 8 nucleotides line up with TRBD1. Germline CDR1 SGHDT, CDR2 YYEEEE. The CDR3 consists of 16 residues. V lost 5 bases to trimming and J lost 0 bases; unmatched junction nucleotides: 7. CDR3 bases: TGTGCCAGCAGACCTACGGACAGGGCTAGCAATCAGCCCCAGCATTTT. It translates to CASRPTDRASNQPQHF.

The CDR3 here is CASSRTKAGNTIYF. The CDR3 DNA sequence: TGTGCCAGCAGTCGGACAAAGGCTGGAAACACCATATATTTT. This chain links TRBV6-5 with TRBJ1-3; a weak D match, TRBD1 (5 bases). The V end was cut by 5 bases, the J end by 2 bases, with 10 bases between. The CDR3 spans 14 residues. Germline loops: CDR1 MNHEY, CDR2 SVGAGI.

The chain carries TRBV5-4 and TRBJ2-1; 15 nucleotides agree with TRBD2. The CDR3 is 16 amino acids. Looked up from germline, CDR1 is SGHNT and CDR2 is YYREEE (reference sequence). Unmatched junction bases numbered 7, after V lost 2 bases and J lost 10 bases. The CDR3 nucleotides read TGTGCCAGCAGCTTACCCGGGACTAGCGGGGGGCGGGAGCAGTTCTTC. Protein: CASSLPGTSGGREQFF. The whole variable domain, filled in from reference TRBV5-4 and TRBJ2-1, reads ETGVTQSPTHLIKTRGQQVTLRCSSQSGHNTVSWYQQALGQGPQFIFQYYREEENGRGNFPPRFSGLQFPNYSSELNVNALELDDSALYLCASSLPGTSGGREQFFGPGTRLTVL.

This chain connects TRBV9 to TRBJ1-6; 7 bases map to TRBD1. V lost 1 base, J lost 5 bases, and 3 bases stayed unmatched. The CDR3 runs 15 residues. Germline CDR1 reads SGDLS; CDR2 reads YYNGEE. The CDR3 loop is CASSVWDRDNSPLHF. The CDR3, as DNA: TGTGCCAGCAGCGTATGGGACAGAGATAATTCACCCCTCCACTTT.

The V and J genes are TRBV7-9 and TRBJ2-3, with 7 nucleotides matching TRBD2. V lost 5 bases, J lost 0 bases, and 5 bases stayed unmatched. CDR3 length: 15 residues. Germline assignment: CDR1 SEHNR and CDR2 FQNEAQ (reference sequence). CDR3 loop: CASSPGGASTDTQYF. The CDR3 bases are TGTGCCAGCAGCCCGGGGGGAGCTAGCACAGATACGCAGTATTTT.